Presented here are 6 T cell receptor beta chains from one specimen sequenced in a study of beta chain features in type 1 diabetes. Expressed TCRB transcripts were sequenced, since all the RNA that had been isolated was reverse transcribed. TCRdb keeps only in-frame clones here, not all; method: immunoSEQ multiplex PCR. The data show hundreds of thousands of clones, with roughly an eighth seen just once and around 0.025% held by the top ten. The specimen was naive CD4+ T cells from blood. The receptors were gathered from a woman aged 40-49 years in good health.

This clone was found a few times. The chain carries TRBV12-5 and TRBJ1-4, with 9 bases identical to TRBD1. Germline-derived CDR1 and CDR2 are LGHNT and FRNRAP. V gave up 6 bases and J gave up 5 bases; unmatched junction bases: 4. The CDR3 contains 14 residues. CDR3 sequence (DNA): TGTGCTAGTGGGACGGGACAGGGCAATGAAAAACTGTTTTTT. Its translation: CASGTGQGNEKLFF.

The gene calls are TRBV15 and TRBJ2-5; no definite D call. Trimming shortened V by 2 bases and J by 2 bases, and 9 bases separated the two germline ends. The CDR3 runs 14 residues. Germline V gene data show CDR1 as LNHNV and CDR2 as YYDKDF (reference sequence). In DNA form, the CDR3 reads TGTGCCACCAGCAGAAGTATCGGGCAAGAGACCCAGTACTTC. This gives the protein CATSRSIGQETQYF.

This clone was counted a few times. The chain joins TRBV29-1 to TRBJ2-5; 9 bases align to TRBD1. The CDR3 is 14 amino acids. CDR1 is SQVTM, CDR2 ANQGSEA, per germline. V was pared by 6 bases and J by 5 bases, with 10 bases of the junction left unmatched. The CDR3 sequence: CSVRTGQGSETQYF. The CDR3 nucleotides read TGCAGCGTCAGAACGGGACAGGGCAGCGAGACCCAGTACTTC.

A few counts support this clone. The chain carries TRBV2 and TRBJ2-7, with 7 bases aligning to TRBD1. CDR3 size: 13 residues. Germline trimming cut 4 bases from V and 7 bases from J; bases unmatched to any gene: 7. CDR1 is SNHLY and CDR2 is FYNNEI in the germline V gene. CDR3 loop: CASSAGTALEQYF. CDR3 DNA: TGTGCCAGCAGTGCCGGGACAGCCCTTGAGCAGTACTTC.

The V gene is TRBV5-4, the J gene TRBJ2-5; no clear D. V lost 0 bases and J lost 2, with 14 bases in between. The CDR3 totals 16 residues. Per the germline V gene, CDR1 is SGHNT and CDR2 is YYREEE (reference sequence). The CDR3: CASSLASAAGQETQYF. CDR3 sequence (DNA): TGTGCCAGCAGCTTGGCCTCTGCCGCCGGTCAAGAGACCCAGTACTTC.

This rearrangement joins TRBV5-1 to TRBJ1-2, with 12 bases that match TRBD1. CDR3 length: 15 amino acids. The germline V gene encodes CDR1 SGHRS and CDR2 YFSETQ. V trimming: 3 bases; J trimming: 5 bases; junction bases outside the gene matches: 5. The CDR3 loop is CASSSRDRGLYGYTF. The DNA of the CDR3 is TGCGCCAGCAGCTCCCGGGACAGGGGGCTGTATGGCTACACCTTC. The full variable domain, in which reference TRBV5-1 and TRBJ1-2 provide the parts outside the CDR3, is KAGVTQTPRYLIKTRGQQVTLSCSPISGHRSVSWYQQTPGQGLQFLFEYFSETQRNKGNFPGRFSGRQFSNSRSEMNVSTLELGDSALYLCASSSRDRGLYGYTFGSGTRLTVV.